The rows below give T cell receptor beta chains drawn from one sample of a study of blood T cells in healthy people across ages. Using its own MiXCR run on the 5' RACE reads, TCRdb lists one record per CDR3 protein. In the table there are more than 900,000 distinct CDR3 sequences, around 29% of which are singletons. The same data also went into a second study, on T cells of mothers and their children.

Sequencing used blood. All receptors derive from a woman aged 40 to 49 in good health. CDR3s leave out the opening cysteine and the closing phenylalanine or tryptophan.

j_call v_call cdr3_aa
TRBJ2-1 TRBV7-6 ASSGPRRTGAGNEQF
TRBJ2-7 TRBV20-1 SARSGRGSYNEQY
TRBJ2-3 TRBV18 ASSPMGRTDTQY
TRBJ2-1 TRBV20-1 SARDEDRGGNEQF
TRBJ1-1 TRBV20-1 SAQVGANTEAF
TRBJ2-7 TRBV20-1 SALLDRYEQY
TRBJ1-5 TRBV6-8 ASLKGSRGGQPQH
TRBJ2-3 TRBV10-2 ASSDGDLAGGRTDTQY
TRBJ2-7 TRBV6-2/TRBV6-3 ASSSTGTLSYEQY
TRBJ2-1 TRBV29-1 SLRRPYNEQF
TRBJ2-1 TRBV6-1 ASSSSLTPLRDEQF
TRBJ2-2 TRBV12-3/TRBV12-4 ASSRSQSRFPGELF
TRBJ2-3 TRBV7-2 ASSPTNAQY
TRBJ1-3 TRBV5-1 ASSGVSGNTIY
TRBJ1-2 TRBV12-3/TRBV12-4 ASSLAARDSGYT
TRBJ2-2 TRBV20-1 SIRDRRAGELF